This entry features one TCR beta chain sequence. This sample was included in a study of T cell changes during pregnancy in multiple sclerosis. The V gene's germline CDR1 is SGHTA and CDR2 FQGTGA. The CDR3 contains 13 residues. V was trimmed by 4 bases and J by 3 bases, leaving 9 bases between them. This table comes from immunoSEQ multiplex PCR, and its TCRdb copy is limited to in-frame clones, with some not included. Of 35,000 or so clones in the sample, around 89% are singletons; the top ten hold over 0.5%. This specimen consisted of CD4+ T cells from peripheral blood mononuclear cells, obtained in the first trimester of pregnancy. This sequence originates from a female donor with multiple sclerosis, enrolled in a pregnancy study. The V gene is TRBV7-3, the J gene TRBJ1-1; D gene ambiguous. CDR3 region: CASSSNIYTEAFF. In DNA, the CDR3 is TGTGCCAGCAGCTCGAACATATACACTGAAGCTTTCTTT.